A selection of T cell receptor beta chains follows, all from one sample in a study of blood T cell repertoires in COVID-19. Only in-frame clones appear in the TCRdb table, and some are missing; sequencing was by immunoSEQ multiplex PCR. Among about 260,000 clones listed, 85% to 90% were seen once. Specimen: peripheral blood. The origin of the receptors is a woman between 40 and 50 years old who had recovered from COVID-19. Each CDR3 is given with its conserved first and last residue. A D gene is named only where the DNA matches it firmly. Expanded clones are given a class, and other clones once, few, many or no size at all.

D gene,V gene,clone size,J gene,CDR3 protein,CDR3 DNA
-,TRBV7-7,-,TRBJ2-6,CASSPRSTGANVLTF,TGTGCTAGCAGCCCCCGGAGTACTGGGGCCAACGTCCTGACTTTC
-,TRBV30,-,TRBJ2-1,CAWRRLYNEQFF,TGTGCCTGGAGGCGCCTCTACAATGAGCAGTTCTTC
-,TRBV30,-,TRBJ1-5,CAWSVGASPNQPQHF,TGTGCCTGGAGTGTGGGGGCCTCTCCCAATCAGCCCCAGCATTTT
TRBD1,TRBV11-2,few,TRBJ1-2,CASSQGGVNYGYTF,TGTGCCAGCTCCCAGGGGGGTGTTAACTATGGCTACACCTTC
-,TRBV5-5,-,TRBJ1-1,CASSLGSTEAFF,TGTGCCAGCAGCTTGGGCAGCACTGAAGCTTTCTTT
TRBD1,TRBV3-1/TRBV3-2,-,TRBJ2-2,CASSRLGTGGTGELFF,TGTGCCAGCAGCCGCCTGGGGACAGGAGGCACCGGGGAGCTGTTTTTT
-,TRBV11-2,once,TRBJ2-3,CASISLNAAYRTDTQYF,TGTGCCAGCATCTCGCTTAACGCGGCTTATCGCACAGATACGCAGTATTTT
TRBD2,TRBV19,-,TRBJ2-3,CASSSRTSGESTDTQYF,TGTGCCAGTAGTAGCAGGACTAGCGGGGAAAGCACAGATACGCAGTATTTT
TRBD2,TRBV5-6,-,TRBJ2-1,CASSQGPWVTSGGANEQFF,TGTGCCAGCAGCCAGGGTCCCTGGGTTACTAGCGGGGGGGCCAATGAGCAGTTCTTC
TRBD1,TRBV9,-,TRBJ1-2,CASSVEGAGRYTF,TGTGCCAGCAGCGTCGAGGGGGCTGGTCGCTACACCTTC
-,TRBV6-5,-,TRBJ2-1,CASSPLGSSYNEQFF,TGTGCCAGCAGTCCCCTAGGTAGCTCCTACAATGAGCAGTTCTTC
TRBD2,TRBV30,-,TRBJ2-3,CAWVFSGGAKDTQYF,TGTGCCTGGGTTTTTAGCGGGGGGGCTAAAGATACGCAGTATTTT
TRBD1,TRBV4-1,-,TRBJ2-7,CASSRVPGQGVYEQYF,TGCGCCAGCAGCCGTGTACCGGGACAGGGAGTCTACGAGCAGTACTTC
TRBD2,TRBV7-2,-,TRBJ2-2,CASSLLAVLNTGELFF,TGTGCCAGCAGCCTACTAGCGGTACTGAACACCGGGGAGCTGTTTTTT
-,TRBV6-5,-,TRBJ1-1,CASSYFLSRDEAFF,TGTGCCAGCAGTTACTTTTTGTCCAGGGATGAAGCTTTCTTT
-,TRBV7-9,many,TRBJ1-2,CASSFEGGGHGYTF,TGTGCCAGCAGCTTCGAGGGAGGAGGGCATGGCTACACCTTC
TRBD2,TRBV6-2/TRBV6-3,-,TRBJ2-3,CASSFSGGDADTQYF,TGTGCCAGCAGTTTTAGCGGGGGGGACGCAGATACGCAGTATTTT
-,TRBV5-1,-,TRBJ1-5,CASSKGGRNQPQHF,TGCGCCAGCTCAAAGGGAGGGAGAAATCAGCCCCAGCATTTT
TRBD2,TRBV7-2,-,TRBJ2-1,CASSSRGAGGSSYNEQFF,TGTGCCAGCAGCTCACGGGGAGCGGGGGGAAGCTCCTACAATGAGCAGTTCTTC
-,TRBV28,-,TRBJ1-4,CASSSTRELFF,TGTGCCAGCAGTTCAACTCGAGAACTGTTTTTT
TRBD2,TRBV2,-,TRBJ2-3,CASSRTSGGPRTDTQYF,TGTGCCAGCAGTCGGACTAGCGGGGGGCCCCGCACAGATACGCAGTATTTT
TRBD1,TRBV4-2,-,TRBJ2-7,CASSLGQGGVEQYF,TGTGCCAGCAGCTTGGGACAGGGGGGCGTGGAGCAGTACTTC
TRBD1,TRBV2,-,TRBJ1-3,CASGPETGDALSGNTIYF,TGTGCCAGCGGCCCCGAGACAGGGGACGCTCTCTCTGGAAACACCATATATTTT
-,TRBV12-3/TRBV12-4,-,TRBJ2-3,CASSKRDTQYF,TGTGCCAGCAGCAAGCGGGATACGCAGTATTTT
-,TRBV19,-,TRBJ1-1,CASSWELKTEAFF,TGTGCCAGTAGTTGGGAGTTAAAAACTGAAGCTTTCTTT
TRBD1,TRBV7-2,-,TRBJ1-1,CASSLDVRGWTEAFF,TGTGCCAGCAGCTTAGACGTCAGGGGGTGGACTGAAGCTTTCTTT
-,TRBV15,-,TRBJ2-1,CATSRDSAGSDLNEQFF,TGTGCCACCAGCAGAGATTCCGCAGGGTCAGATCTCAATGAGCAGTTCTTC
TRBD1,TRBV5-1,-,TRBJ2-5,CASSAGTGGGETQYF,TGCGCCAGCAGCGCCGGGACAGGGGGCGGGGAGACCCAGTACTTC
-,TRBV5-1,-,TRBJ1-5,CASRRSGGNQPQHF,TGCGCCAGCCGCAGGTCGGGGGGCAATCAGCCCCAGCATTTT
-,TRBV5-3,-,TRBJ1-1,CASSFAGLGGTEAFF,TGTGCCAGCAGCTTCGCAGGGCTGGGAGGCACTGAAGCTTTCTTT
TRBD1,TRBV2,-,TRBJ1-2,CASSAQGQYVYGYTF,TGTGCCAGCAGCGCCCAGGGACAGTACGTCTATGGCTACACCTTC
-,TRBV11-2,-,TRBJ1-1,CASSLGARTEAFF,TGTGCCAGCAGCTTAGGGGCTCGCACTGAAGCTTTCTTT
-,TRBV15,-,TRBJ1-5,CATSLGRGSYQPQHF,TGTGCCACCAGTTTAGGAAGGGGATCCTATCAGCCCCAGCATTTT
TRBD1,TRBV10-3,-,TRBJ2-7,CAISRYSGTGLYEQYF,TGTGCCATCAGTAGGTATTCCGGGACAGGGCTCTACGAGCAGTACTTC
-,TRBV10-2,-,TRBJ1-2,CASQSSANYGYTF,TGCGCCAGCCAGTCTTCCGCTAACTATGGCTACACCTTC
TRBD2,TRBV10-3,-,TRBJ2-1,CAIGGPLAGPYNEQFF,TGTGCCATCGGAGGGCCACTAGCGGGGCCCTACAATGAGCAGTTCTTC
TRBD2,TRBV4-3,-,TRBJ2-3,CASSQRTSGYTDTQYF,TGCGCCAGCAGCCAAAGGACTAGCGGCTACACAGATACGCAGTATTTT
-,TRBV18,-,TRBJ1-5,CASSPGGNQPQHF,TGTGCCAGCTCCCCGGGGGGCAATCAGCCCCAGCATTTT
-,TRBV24-1,-,TRBJ1-5,CATSDPIKPQHF,TGTGCCACCAGTGATCCCATCAAGCCCCAGCATTTT
TRBD2,TRBV9,-,TRBJ2-1,CASSVGLAGPSSYNEQFF,TGTGCCAGCAGCGTAGGGCTAGCGGGGCCCAGCTCCTACAATGAGCAGTTCTTC
TRBD1,TRBV27,once,TRBJ2-6,CASSFLGTGLSGANVLTF,TGTGCCAGCAGTTTCTTGGGGACAGGTTTATCTGGGGCCAACGTCCTGACTTTC
TRBD1,TRBV27,-,TRBJ2-3,CASSPRQGKRTDTQYF,TGTGCCAGCAGTCCCCGACAGGGAAAACGGACAGATACGCAGTATTTT
-,TRBV7-2,-,TRBJ1-5,CASSPLQGDQPQHF,TGTGCCAGCAGCCCGCTACAGGGTGATCAGCCCCAGCATTTT
TRBD1,TRBV4-2,-,TRBJ2-1,CASSQGQGRLGLNEQFF,TGTGCCAGCAGCCAAGGACAGGGCCGCTTGGGATTGAATGAGCAGTTCTTC
TRBD1,TRBV24-1,-,TRBJ2-5,CAAVRDREIETQYF,TGTGCCGCCGTCCGGGACAGGGAGATAGAGACCCAGTACTTC
-,TRBV5-6,-,TRBJ1-4,CASSSGLNEKLFF,TGTGCCAGCAGCTCCGGACTGAATGAAAAACTGTTTTTT
TRBD1,TRBV5-6,-,TRBJ1-4,CASRGQGQKLFF,TGTGCCAGCAGAGGACAGGGCCAAAAACTGTTTTTT
TRBD1,TRBV5-1,once,TRBJ2-4,CASSSGLTGSKNIQYF,TGCGCCAGCAGCTCTGGCTTGACAGGGTCCAAAAACATTCAGTACTTC